This T cell receptor beta chain is drawn from a study of CXCR3-negative and CXCR3-positive naive CD8 T cells. Study-wide context: Each library gave roughly 1.6 +/- 0.3 million of roughly 130 million TRB reads. Study-wide results and limits: Researchers reported similar TRBV-TRBJ usage in naive CXCR3-negative and CXCR3-positive cells, though memory differed. Diversity proved comparably high across both naive subsets and much lower in memory CD8+ cells. In CXCR3-positive naive cells, the TRB CDR3s were more hydrophobic than in CXCR3-negative naive cells.

Those CD8+ T cells considered naive were CD45RO-CCR7+CD27+CD95-. Details on this clonotype: Its antigen is as yet unknown.

This CDR3 has 14 amino acids. CDR1 is SGHDT, CDR2 YYEEEE, per germline. The authors made the TRB cDNA libraries by 5' RACE using UMI labels. TCRdb reprocessed the 5' RACE reads and reports one entry per CDR3 protein, with no DNA. The record lists more than 80,000 distinct CDR3 sequences, of which the ten most abundant hold roughly 0.38%. The source material was naive CXCR3+ CD8+ T cells from blood. Specified subset: CD45RO-CCR7+CD27+CD95- naive CD8+ T cells expressing CXCR3 (TNR3+). The chain is built from TRBV5-6 and TRBJ1-2; checking the TCRdb D call of TRBD1 is not possible without DNA. The receptor's source is a human donor in good health. Some clones in this sample may be carry-over from other donors' samples. CDR3 loop: CASSFGTIDYGYTF.